A selection of T cell receptor beta chains follows, all from one sample in a study of regulatory and conventional T cells in RAG deficiency. Sequenced by immunoSEQ multiplex PCR; TCRdb stores in-frame clones only, minus some. The data hold around 30,000 clones, with about nine tenths observed a single time. The same specimen was also included in a second study, on regulatory T cells.

The sequencing input was CD8+ T cells sorted from blood. All receptors derive from a human donor in good health. CDR3s include the opening cysteine and the closing phenylalanine or tryptophan. D genes are given only for firm matches. Expanded clones are given a class, and other clones once, few, many or no size at all.

cdr3_aa	cdr3_nt	d_call	j_call	clone_size	v_call	cdr3_length
CASSGIGGRDEQYF	TGCGCCAGCAGCGGTATCGGGGGGCGCGACGAGCAGTACTTC	-	TRBJ2-7	-	TRBV5-1	14
CASSPGTSGSYEQYF	TGTGCCAGCAGCCCCGGGACTAGCGGCTCCTACGAGCAGTACTTC	TRBD2	TRBJ2-7	-	TRBV14	15
CASSPRSSYNEQFF	TGTGCCAGCAGCCCCCGGAGCTCCTACAATGAGCAGTTCTTC	-	TRBJ2-1	few	TRBV5-3	14
CASSIWTSSGELFF	TGTGCCAGTAGTATCTGGACTAGCTCTGGGGAGCTGTTTTTT	TRBD2	TRBJ2-2	-	TRBV19	14
CASSLSYSNQPQHF	TGTGCCAGCAGTCTCAGCTATAGCAATCAGCCCCAGCATTTT	-	TRBJ1-5	-	TRBV27	14
CASNLGGAGVNEKLFF	TGTGCCAGCAACTTAGGGGGGGCAGGAGTTAATGAAAAACTGTTTTTT	-	TRBJ1-4	-	TRBV11-2	16
CASSQGNEGRGYYEQYF	TGTGCCAGCAGCCAAGGAAATGAGGGCAGGGGATACTACGAGCAGTACTTC	-	TRBJ2-7	-	TRBV4-2	17
CASGLAGGNEQFF	TGTGCCAGCGGACTAGCGGGAGGGAATGAGCAGTTCTTC	TRBD2	TRBJ2-1	-	TRBV2	13
CASSSRLLPHEQYF	TGTGCCAGCAGCTCGCGGCTTCTGCCCCACGAGCAGTACTTC	-	TRBJ2-7	-	TRBV7-6	14
CASSQDSYNEQFF	TGCGCCAGCAGCCAAGATTCCTACAATGAGCAGTTCTTC	-	TRBJ2-1	-	TRBV4-1	13
CASSDIRQGRADTQYF	TGTGCCAGCAGTGATATACGACAGGGAAGGGCAGATACGCAGTATTTT	TRBD1	TRBJ2-3	-	TRBV25-1	16
CASSLGLGNTEAFF	TGTGCCAGCAGCTTAGGGTTGGGGAACACTGAAGCTTTCTTT	-	TRBJ1-1	-	TRBV7-6	14
CASSPSGGRTDTQYF	TGTGCCAGCAGCCCGTCAGGGGGCAGGACAGATACGCAGTATTTT	TRBD1	TRBJ2-3	-	TRBV27	15
CASSGYEQYF	TGTGCCAGCAGCGGCTACGAGCAGTACTTC	-	TRBJ2-7	-	TRBV11-3	10
CATSARTDYYGYTF	TGTGCCACCAGCGCCCGGACGGACTACTATGGCTACACCTTC	-	TRBJ1-2	-	TRBV15	14
CASSPGPRRREPRDEQFF	TGTGCCAGCAGCCCGGGACCGCGTCGTCGGGAGCCTCGGGATGAGCAGTTCTTC	-	TRBJ2-1	once	TRBV11-1	18
CASSSEELSYEQYF	TGTGCCAGCAGCTCTGAGGAGCTCTCCTACGAGCAGTACTTC	-	TRBJ2-7	-	TRBV7-6	14
CASSLTGEVTGELFF	TGTGCCAGCAGCTTAACGGGAGAGGTCACCGGGGAGCTGTTTTTT	-	TRBJ2-2	-	TRBV7-3	15
CAIDRSMNTEAFF	TGTGCCATCGACAGATCTATGAACACTGAAGCTTTCTTT	-	TRBJ1-1	-	TRBV28	13
CASSLDGSGANVLTF	TGTGCTAGCAGCTTAGACGGATCTGGGGCCAACGTCCTGACTTTC	-	TRBJ2-6	-	TRBV7-7	15
CASSLGQENTEAFF	TGCGCCAGCAGCTTGGGACAGGAGAACACTGAAGCTTTCTTT	-	TRBJ1-1	-	TRBV5-1	14
CASSFSGRDPIGGRVAKNIQYF	TGTGCCAGCAGTTTCTCCGGGAGGGATCCAATTGGGGGCAGAGTAGCCAAAAACATTCAGTACTTC	TRBD2	TRBJ2-4	-	TRBV28	22
CSVTGLGTDTQYF	TGCAGCGTTACTGGTCTAGGTACAGATACGCAGTATTTT	-	TRBJ2-3	-	TRBV29-1	13
CASRDVSSRRGNEQFF	TGTGCCAGCAGAGATGTCTCCAGTCGCCGTGGAAATGAGCAGTTCTTC	-	TRBJ2-1	-	TRBV11-3	16
CASRDSYEQYF	TGTGCCAGCAGGGACTCCTACGAGCAGTACTTC	-	TRBJ2-7	-	TRBV6-1	11
CASSLSGAGELFF	TGTGCCAGCAGTTTATCCGGTGCCGGGGAGCTGTTTTTT	-	TRBJ2-2	once	TRBV27	13
CASSTLRGLGYTF	TGTGCCAGCAGTACACTCAGGGGGCTTGGCTACACCTTC	TRBD1	TRBJ1-2	-	TRBV27	13
CASSLEGGRTLFF	TGTGCCAGCAGCTTGGAGGGGGGTAGGACACTGTTTTTT	-	TRBJ1-4	-	TRBV5-5	13
CAVSLADQETQYF	TGTGCCGTCAGCTTAGCGGACCAAGAGACCCAGTACTTC	-	TRBJ2-5	once	TRBV2	13
CASSYSDTEAFF	TGTGCCAGCAGTTACTCTGACACTGAAGCTTTCTTT	-	TRBJ1-1	-	TRBV6-6	12
CASSSTYNEQFF	TGTGCCAGCAGTTCCACCTACAATGAGCAGTTCTTC	-	TRBJ2-1	-	TRBV27	12
CASSQEARINQPQHF	TGCGCCAGCAGCCAAGAGGCCAGAATCAATCAGCCCCAGCATTTT	-	TRBJ1-5	-	TRBV4-3	15
CASSLALENGQGVDTQYF	TGTGCCAGCAGCTTAGCCTTAGAAAACGGACAGGGCGTGGATACGCAGTATTTT	TRBD1	TRBJ2-3	-	TRBV13	18
CASSYSTGKDGYTF	TGTGCCAGCAGTTACTCGACAGGGAAAGATGGCTACACCTTC	TRBD1	TRBJ1-2	-	TRBV6-5	14
CASSSNHGINTGELFF	TGTGCCAGCAGCTCAAATCACGGTATAAACACCGGGGAGCTGTTTTTT	-	TRBJ2-2	-	TRBV5-6	16
CASSLNPERNQPQHF	TGCGCCAGCAGCTTGAACCCAGAACGCAATCAGCCCCAGCATTTT	-	TRBJ1-5	few	TRBV5-1	15
CASSQTSGGNNEQFF	TGTGCCAGCAGCCAGACTAGCGGGGGGAACAATGAGCAGTTCTTC	TRBD2	TRBJ2-1	-	TRBV7-9	15
CASSSGTRLFF	TGTGCCAGCAGTTCGGGCACACGGCTGTTTTTT	-	TRBJ1-4	-	TRBV11-3	11
CSVSGPAGELFF	TGCAGCGTTTCAGGGCCTGCCGGGGAGCTGTTTTTT	-	TRBJ2-2	-	TRBV29-1	12
CASSFQLAGDQETQYF	TGTGCCAGCAGCTTTCAACTAGCGGGGGACCAAGAGACCCAGTACTTC	TRBD2	TRBJ2-5	-	TRBV13	16
CASSQGQGTYEQYF	TGTGCCAGCAGCCAAGGGCAGGGAACCTACGAGCAGTACTTC	-	TRBJ2-7	-	TRBV4-2	14
CASSLGPESSGNTIYF	TGTGCCAGCAGCTTAGGTCCCGAGAGCTCTGGAAACACCATATATTTT	-	TRBJ1-3	-	TRBV7-6	16
CASSLGRGPRNEQYF	TGTGCCAGCAGCTTGGGTAGGGGGCCTCGCAACGAGCAGTACTTC	TRBD1	TRBJ2-7	-	TRBV7-2	15
CASSFSGFGANVLTF	TGTGCCAGCAGTTTCTCCGGGTTTGGGGCCAACGTCCTGACTTTC	-	TRBJ2-6	-	TRBV27	15
CASSEAGLAGYTDTQYF	TGTGCCAGCAGTGAAGCTGGACTAGCGGGATACACAGATACGCAGTATTTT	TRBD2	TRBJ2-3	-	TRBV6-1	17
CATPREGAHPDTQYF	TGTGCCACCCCACGGGAGGGGGCGCATCCAGATACGCAGTATTTT	-	TRBJ2-3	once	TRBV9	15
CASSLWGSQPQHF	TGTGCCAGCAGTTTATGGGGGAGTCAGCCCCAGCATTTT	-	TRBJ1-5	-	TRBV27	13